This entry is about one T cell receptor beta chain. At one boundary the junction diverges from the germline segment, which might be a read error. The data are from a study of PD-1 blockade in classical Hodgkin lymphoma. Profiling relied on immunoSEQ multiplex PCR, and the TCRdb table lists in-frame clones only, not all of them. The sample has some 93,000 clones, about 88% seen once; the top ten hold around 10%. Every one of the patients relapsed after autologous stem cell transplantation (brentuximab vedotin exposure was variable). The CDR3 has 14 residues. Looked up from germline, CDR1 is SEHNR and CDR2 is FQNEAQ (reference sequence).

The sequence was collected from a human donor with classical Hodgkin lymphoma. The chain links TRBV7-9 to TRBJ2-7; D not certain. Sample: peripheral blood mononuclear cells (PBMCs), taken before the second cycle of nivolumab. The CDR3 protein is CACSSPMSSYEQYF. The DNA of the CDR3 is TGTGCCTGCAGCTCCCCTATGAGCTCCTACGAGCAGTACTTC.